This entry concerns a single TCR beta chain. It has no known antigen specificity. No much larger clone is present one base from it, and per-base qualities are unavailable. The data were obtained in a study of identical twins (dated by TCRdb to about 2016). General notes on the study: TCR alpha and beta repertoires from monozygotic twins, unrelated adults of various ages and cord blood were deep-sequenced to test whether fetal clonotypes persist. To rule out contamination, the twin experiments were replicated at different times with different library preparation protocols.

Library creation used 5' RACE. Sequencer: Illumina HiSeq 2000. A universal primer binding site was added through template switching, and the final cDNA carried a unique molecular identifier so that TCR cDNA molecules could be counted accurately. Specific primers in the conserved constant-segment region were used to synthesize first-strand cDNA for the TCR alpha and beta chains. To control for contamination, each cDNA library was double barcoded with a SMART-Mk sample barcode plus Illumina barcodes. TruSeq adapter sequences, together with Illumina sample barcodes, were added in two successive PCR steps. The TCR alpha and beta cDNA libraries were sequenced on the Illumina HiSeq platform using custom primers. The original pipeline was this. MiGEC was used to process raw reads and extract unique molecular identifiers, and MiXCR was used to find CDR3 positions. For each individual, recombination models were inferred using an EM algorithm with the repgenHMM and IGoR tools. Shared clonotype analysis was performed with the tcR package in R, normalizing sharing by the product of cloneset sizes. Out-of-frame nonproductive sequences were analyzed to study raw recombination free of thymic and clonal selection effects. Using fastp at Q25 and MiXCR, TCRdb reprocessed the public reads and kept productive beta chains. Duplicate CDR3 protein sequences are folded into a single record with the most common DNA and genes. The V and J calls come from TCRdb's annotation, not from the publication. Here the sample has 430,000 or so distinct CDR3 sequences; roughly 26% occur a single time. Of the sample, about 2.7% is held by the ten largest clones.

What the research found in general, with its limitations: The excess sharing between twins in beta out-of-frame sequences was weaker because fewer shared sequences reduced the signal-to-noise ratio. Compared with coincidental sharing between unrelated individuals, out-of-frame TCR alpha sequences shared between twins showed an excess of sequences with low generation probability. Because the same donors could not be followed over many years, the conclusions depended on cross-sectional statistical analysis. Zero-insertion analyses could be partly confounded by invariant T cells such as MAIT and iNKT, although diverse VJ usage argued against such confounding for most clonotypes. Out-of-frame TCR alpha sharing in monozygotic twins was systematically underestimated by recombination models, whereas sharing between unrelated individuals was in agreement with the recombination models. Fewer insertions were carried by abundant cord blood beta clonotypes, a similar but weaker trend appeared in young adult naive repertoires, and no such trend appeared in memory repertoires.

The CDR3 sequence holds 15 residues, the cysteine and phenylalanine included. This entry keeps only the CDR3 DNA: 45 bases, framed from base 1. Sequences SGHTA (CDR1) and FQGTGA (CDR2) are obtained from the germline V gene. Trimming accounts for 5 bases at V and 6 bases at J, while the number of junction bases matched to no gene is 9. All donors were healthy Caucasians. The twin cohort consisted of three pairs of female monozygotic twins, all aged roughly 18 to 29 years. Positive isolation kits from Invitrogen were used to isolate CD4+ and CD8+ T cell populations. These same data were also listed under a study on T cells expressing NK-cell markers. The second study's paper adds: In sorted CD3+CD56+NKG2C+, CD3+CD56+NKG2C- and CD3+CD56-NKG2C+ T-cell subsets from 7 or 8 donors, TCR beta-chain repertoires were profiled. Among the eight sequenced donors, only one was HCMV-seronegative, while the other seven were HCMV-seropositive. In several experiments an anti-gammadeltaTCR antibody was added to restrict sorting to alphabetaTCR-expressing T cells. In six donors, the dominant CD3+CD56+NKG2C+ clonotypes ranked among the top 10 CD8+ clonotypes, making up 1.0-7.0% of CD8+ T cells. Those dominant clonotypes were again the most abundant among CD3+CD56-NKG2C+ cells in a handful of donors, at about 25-60.1%. It remained unclear whether the expanded NKG2C-expressing T cell clones were specific for HCMV antigens. Randomly selected healthy volunteers, three men and five women, were used as the eight sequenced donors. To determine HCMV serostatus, a commercial ELISA kit was used to detect HCMV-specific IgG in serum. MIGEC was used to demultiplex reads and group the reads by UMI, and MiTCR was used to assemble and quantify clonotypes. To exclude erroneous sequences, only TCR cDNA sequences supported by at least two reads were retained. The tcR package was used for downstream repertoire analysis, and clonotypes were matched between fractions using CDR3 nucleotide sequence together with V segment. Antigen specificity was annotated against VDJdb with VDJmatch, allowing one amino acid substitution in CDR3.

This sequence originates from a woman aged 18-30 years in good health. Rearrangement joined TRBV7-3 to TRBJ2-2, and TRBD1 aligns with 7 junction nucleotides. Sequencing was done on a sample of CD4+ T cells sorted from blood. In nucleotide form, the sequence is TGTGCCAGCAGCCTAGACAGGGCCATGTCCGGGGAGCTGTTTTTT. It translates as CASSLDRAMSGELFF. The CDR3 plus the reference TRBV7-3 and TRBJ2-2 genes for the other parts give the full variable domain: GAGVSQTPSNKVTEKGKYVELRCDPISGHTALYWYRQSLGQGPEFLIYFQGTGAADDSGLPNDRFFAVRPEGSVSTLKIQRTERGDSAVYLCASSLDRAMSGELFFGEGSRLTVL.